The rows below give T cell receptor beta chains drawn from one sample of a study of Tregs in tolerant kidney transplant recipients. Measured with immunoSEQ multiplex PCR; TCRdb has only the in-frame clones, and not every one. The sample lists roughly 45,000 clones, 91% occurring once. The source material was Tregs from blood. The source of these receptors is a human donor in good health. Each CDR3 is given with its conserved first and last residue. Each record gives: V gene, D gene, clone size, J gene, CDR3 DNA, CDR3 protein. A D gene is named only where the DNA matches it firmly. Part of the rows lack a size; the others show once, few, many or a class for expanded clones.

v_call: TRBV4-1; d_call: .; clone_size: .; j_call: TRBJ2-3; cdr3_nt: TGCGCCAGCAGCCAAGAAAGGGGTCCGAGGTCGGATACGCAGTATTTT; cdr3_aa: CASSQERGPRSDTQYF
v_call: TRBV5-1; d_call: .; clone_size: .; j_call: TRBJ1-1; cdr3_nt: TGCGCCAGCAGTGCTGGGGCCCTGGCTCCTGAAGCTTTCTTT; cdr3_aa: CASSAGALAPEAFF
v_call: TRBV5-1; d_call: TRBD1; clone_size: .; j_call: TRBJ1-1; cdr3_nt: TGCGCCAGCAGCTGGGACCCTAGGGGGCTGAACACTGAAGCTTTCTTT; cdr3_aa: CASSWDPRGLNTEAFF
v_call: TRBV4-1; d_call: TRBD2; clone_size: once; j_call: TRBJ2-5; cdr3_nt: TGCGCCAGCAGCGTTAGCGGGGGGCCCCAAGAGACCCAGTACTTC; cdr3_aa: CASSVSGGPQETQYF
v_call: TRBV6-1; d_call: .; clone_size: .; j_call: TRBJ1-1; cdr3_nt: TGTGCCAGCAGTGAGGGCGGGAACACTGAAGCTTTCTTT; cdr3_aa: CASSEGGNTEAFF
v_call: TRBV18; d_call: .; clone_size: .; j_call: TRBJ2-7; cdr3_nt: TGTGCCAGCTCACCACCCGGTCAGGACGAGCAGTACTTC; cdr3_aa: CASSPPGQDEQYF
v_call: TRBV6-6; d_call: TRBD1; clone_size: .; j_call: TRBJ1-4; cdr3_nt: TGTGCCAGCAGGACAGGGGCAACTAATGAAAAACTGTTTTTT; cdr3_aa: CASRTGATNEKLFF
v_call: TRBV11-3; d_call: .; clone_size: .; j_call: TRBJ1-1; cdr3_nt: TGTGCCAGCAGCTTTACCGGGAACACTGAAGCTTTCTTT; cdr3_aa: CASSFTGNTEAFF
v_call: TRBV23-1; d_call: .; clone_size: .; j_call: TRBJ2-3; cdr3_nt: TGCGCCAGCAGTCCGAGGGACTTTAGCACAGATACGCAGTATTTT; cdr3_aa: CASSPRDFSTDTQYF
v_call: TRBV7-2; d_call: TRBD1; clone_size: .; j_call: TRBJ1-2; cdr3_nt: TGTGCCAGCAGCCGCGGGACAGCAAACTATGGCTACACCTTC; cdr3_aa: CASSRGTANYGYTF
v_call: TRBV9; d_call: .; clone_size: .; j_call: TRBJ1-1; cdr3_nt: TGTGCCAGCAGCGGACAGGAGACTGAAGCTTTCTTT; cdr3_aa: CASSGQETEAFF
v_call: TRBV7-2; d_call: TRBD2; clone_size: .; j_call: TRBJ2-7; cdr3_nt: TGTGCCAGCAGCTTAGCATCCCTCGGGACTAGCTCGTACGAGCAGTACTTC; cdr3_aa: CASSLASLGTSSYEQYF
v_call: TRBV10-3; d_call: TRBD2; clone_size: .; j_call: TRBJ2-3; cdr3_nt: TGTGCCATCAGTGGGGCCCTTCGGGGGGGCCTAAGCACAGATACGCAGTATTTT; cdr3_aa: CAISGALRGGLSTDTQYF
v_call: TRBV7-8; d_call: .; clone_size: .; j_call: TRBJ2-7; cdr3_nt: TGTGCCAGCAGCTTCCAGGGGGGGATTACCTACGAGCAGTACTTC; cdr3_aa: CASSFQGGITYEQYF
v_call: TRBV18; d_call: .; clone_size: .; j_call: TRBJ1-2; cdr3_nt: TGTGCCAGCTCACCCGTGGGGCAGACCTATGGCTACACCTTC; cdr3_aa: CASSPVGQTYGYTF
v_call: TRBV19; d_call: .; clone_size: .; j_call: TRBJ1-5; cdr3_nt: TGTGCCAGTGATTTCGGGGGGGCCATCAATCAGCCCCAGCATTTT; cdr3_aa: CASDFGGAINQPQHF
v_call: TRBV7-2; d_call: .; clone_size: .; j_call: TRBJ2-7; cdr3_nt: TGTGCCAGCAGCTTCCTCCCTTCCAACTACGAGCAGTACTTC; cdr3_aa: CASSFLPSNYEQYF
v_call: TRBV6-7; d_call: .; clone_size: .; j_call: TRBJ1-2; cdr3_nt: TGTGCCAGCAGTTATGCCCCTCTCGCGGGGGACTGCCCCAATGACTACACCTTC; cdr3_aa: CASSYAPLAGDCPNDYTF
v_call: TRBV11-2; d_call: .; clone_size: .; j_call: TRBJ1-1; cdr3_nt: TGTGCCAGCAGCTCCCCCCAGGGAACGAACACTGAAGCTTTCTTT; cdr3_aa: CASSSPQGTNTEAFF
v_call: TRBV28; d_call: .; clone_size: .; j_call: TRBJ2-7; cdr3_nt: TGTGCCAGCAGTTCCTTAGGTGGTTCCTACGAGCAGTACTTC; cdr3_aa: CASSSLGGSYEQYF
v_call: TRBV15; d_call: TRBD2; clone_size: .; j_call: TRBJ2-3; cdr3_nt: TGTGCCACCAGCGAGGGCGGGAGGTTGGATACGCAGTATTTT; cdr3_aa: CATSEGGRLDTQYF
v_call: TRBV10-3; d_call: .; clone_size: .; j_call: TRBJ1-3; cdr3_nt: TGTGCCATCAGTGCAGGACGAGCCGGAAACACCATATATTTT; cdr3_aa: CAISAGRAGNTIYF
v_call: TRBV7-9; d_call: .; clone_size: .; j_call: TRBJ1-4; cdr3_nt: TGTGCCAGCAGCTTCACCGGGGTAGGGGAAAAACTGTTTTTT; cdr3_aa: CASSFTGVGEKLFF
v_call: TRBV15; d_call: TRBD2; clone_size: .; j_call: TRBJ2-1; cdr3_nt: TGTGCCACTAAGGGGGGCGGGAGGGCCCTCTACAATGAGCAGTTCTTC; cdr3_aa: CATKGGGRALYNEQFF
v_call: TRBV7-9; d_call: TRBD1; clone_size: .; j_call: TRBJ1-6; cdr3_nt: TGTGCCAGCAGCTCCACCCCGGGACAGGGTCATTCACCCCTCCACTTT; cdr3_aa: CASSSTPGQGHSPLHF
v_call: TRBV6-1; d_call: TRBD1; clone_size: .; j_call: TRBJ2-5; cdr3_nt: TGTGCCAGCAGCAACCCGGGACAGGTCCTGGATTCCCAGTACTTC; cdr3_aa: CASSNPGQVLDSQYF
v_call: TRBV12-5; d_call: TRBD1; clone_size: .; j_call: TRBJ1-1; cdr3_nt: TGTGCTAGTGGTTTGGATGTGGGGACAGGGGGCCCTGAAGCTTTCTTT; cdr3_aa: CASGLDVGTGGPEAFF
v_call: TRBV18; d_call: TRBD1; clone_size: .; j_call: TRBJ2-6; cdr3_nt: TGTGCCAGCTTTCAGGGGGCTGGGGCCAACGTCCTGACTTTC; cdr3_aa: CASFQGAGANVLTF
v_call: TRBV18; d_call: .; clone_size: .; j_call: TRBJ2-5; cdr3_nt: TGTGCCAGCTCACCGCAGGGGGAGACCCAGTACTTC; cdr3_aa: CASSPQGETQYF
v_call: TRBV29-1; d_call: TRBD1; clone_size: .; j_call: TRBJ1-2; cdr3_nt: TGCAGCGACTTTGGGACAGGGAGAGGCTACACCTTC; cdr3_aa: CSDFGTGRGYTF
v_call: TRBV2; d_call: .; clone_size: .; j_call: TRBJ1-6; cdr3_nt: TGTGCCAGCAGTGCTCTCAGCACGAATTCACCCCTCCACTTT; cdr3_aa: CASSALSTNSPLHF
v_call: TRBV18; d_call: TRBD1; clone_size: .; j_call: TRBJ1-5; cdr3_nt: TGTGCCAGCTCACGACAGGGAGACAATCAGCCCCAGCATTTT; cdr3_aa: CASSRQGDNQPQHF
v_call: TRBV6-5; d_call: .; clone_size: once; j_call: TRBJ2-7; cdr3_nt: TGTGCCAGCAACCCGGGAGAAAGCGGCGAGCAGTACTTC; cdr3_aa: CASNPGESGEQYF
v_call: TRBV4-2; d_call: .; clone_size: .; j_call: TRBJ1-2; cdr3_nt: TGTGCCAGCAGCCGCTCTAACGGGGGGCGGGGCTATGGCTACACCTTC; cdr3_aa: CASSRSNGGRGYGYTF
v_call: TRBV7-9; d_call: .; clone_size: .; j_call: TRBJ2-3; cdr3_nt: TGTGCCAGCAGCTTACCCATAGACAGCACAGATACGCAGTATTTT; cdr3_aa: CASSLPIDSTDTQYF
v_call: TRBV5-1; d_call: .; clone_size: .; j_call: TRBJ2-1; cdr3_nt: TGCGCCAGCAGCTTGGGTGACAATGAGCAGTTCTTC; cdr3_aa: CASSLGDNEQFF
v_call: TRBV30; d_call: .; clone_size: .; j_call: TRBJ2-3; cdr3_nt: TGTGCCTGGAGTAACTCCGGTCAGGGGGGAACAGATACGCAGTATTTT; cdr3_aa: CAWSNSGQGGTDTQYF
v_call: TRBV7-2; d_call: .; clone_size: .; j_call: TRBJ1-2; cdr3_nt: TGTGCCAGCAGCTTAGGACCGGCCTATGGCTACACCTTC; cdr3_aa: CASSLGPAYGYTF
v_call: TRBV7-6; d_call: .; clone_size: .; j_call: TRBJ1-5; cdr3_nt: TGTGCCAGCAGCTTATCAGGTCGACATGGCAATCAGCCCCAGCATTTT; cdr3_aa: CASSLSGRHGNQPQHF
v_call: TRBV6-5; d_call: .; clone_size: .; j_call: TRBJ1-1; cdr3_nt: TGTGCCAGCAGTTACAACAGGGTAGGGACTGAAGCTTTCTTT; cdr3_aa: CASSYNRVGTEAFF
v_call: TRBV6-1; d_call: .; clone_size: .; j_call: TRBJ2-5; cdr3_nt: TGTGCCAGCAGTCCCCACAGGGGTCGGGGGGAGACCCAGTACTTC; cdr3_aa: CASSPHRGRGETQYF
v_call: TRBV5-1; d_call: .; clone_size: once; j_call: TRBJ2-2; cdr3_nt: TGCGCCAGCAGCTTGGGGGTATCCACGGTCACCGGGGAGCTGTTTTTT; cdr3_aa: CASSLGVSTVTGELFF
v_call: TRBV29-1; d_call: .; clone_size: .; j_call: TRBJ2-5; cdr3_nt: TGCAGCGCCCTCAGGGGGGCAGGGGAGACCCAGTACTTC; cdr3_aa: CSALRGAGETQYF
v_call: TRBV20-1; d_call: TRBD1; clone_size: .; j_call: TRBJ1-1; cdr3_nt: TGCAGTGCCCCCGGGACAGGTGAAGCTTTCTTT; cdr3_aa: CSAPGTGEAFF
v_call: TRBV6-1; d_call: .; clone_size: .; j_call: TRBJ2-7; cdr3_nt: TGTGCCAGCAGTGTTTTCCCCTACGAGCAGTACTTC; cdr3_aa: CASSVFPYEQYF
v_call: TRBV7-9; d_call: .; clone_size: .; j_call: TRBJ2-5; cdr3_nt: TGTGCCAGCAGCTTAAACATAAGAGGGGGGGGGACCCAGTACTTC; cdr3_aa: CASSLNIRGGGTQYF
v_call: TRBV6-6; d_call: .; clone_size: .; j_call: TRBJ2-7; cdr3_nt: TGTGCCAGCAGTTACGAACAGTACGAGCAGTACTTC; cdr3_aa: CASSYEQYEQYF
v_call: TRBV19; d_call: TRBD1; clone_size: .; j_call: TRBJ1-1; cdr3_nt: TGTGCCAGTAATCCGACAGGGAGGGGCACTGAAGCTTTCTTT; cdr3_aa: CASNPTGRGTEAFF
v_call: TRBV30; d_call: .; clone_size: .; j_call: TRBJ2-6; cdr3_nt: TGTGCCTGGAAAAAGGAGGTCCTACTCTCTGGGGCCAACGTCCTGACTTTC; cdr3_aa: CAWKKEVLLSGANVLTF
v_call: TRBV5-1; d_call: TRBD1; clone_size: .; j_call: TRBJ1-3; cdr3_nt: TGCGCCAGCAGCCCGGGACAGCCTGGAAGCACCATATATTTT; cdr3_aa: CASSPGQPGSTIYF
v_call: TRBV5-1; d_call: TRBD2; clone_size: .; j_call: TRBJ2-1; cdr3_nt: TGCGCCAGCAGCTTGGGCCTAGCGGGGGTTGGTGAGCAGTTCTTC; cdr3_aa: CASSLGLAGVGEQFF
v_call: TRBV5-1; d_call: TRBD1; clone_size: .; j_call: TRBJ2-7; cdr3_nt: TGCGCCAGCAGCTTCCGGACAGGGACCTACGAGCAGTACTTC; cdr3_aa: CASSFRTGTYEQYF
v_call: TRBV6-6; d_call: .; clone_size: .; j_call: TRBJ1-1; cdr3_nt: TGTGCCAGCAGTTATGGACCGGGGGGCACTGAAGCTTTCTTT; cdr3_aa: CASSYGPGGTEAFF